The TCR beta chain described here comes from a study of cytomegalovirus exposure and HLA in healthy donors. The PCR employed 60 Vbeta primers together with 13 Jbeta primers. Sequenced by immunoSEQ multiplex PCR; TCRdb stores in-frame clones only, minus some. This table holds about 140,000 clones, 73% found once. Trimming cost V 3 bases and J 7 bases; bases outside gene matches: 4. The CDR3 loop spans 14 amino acids. Germline V gives CDR1 MNHNS, CDR2 SASEGT. The receptor was derived from a human donor in good health. J is TRBJ2-1 and V is TRBV6-1, with TRBD1 matching 9 bases. The sequenced sample was PBMCs. This CDR3 reads CASSDWTGVNEQFF. CDR3 bases: TGTGCCAGCAGTGACTGGACAGGGGTAAATGAGCAGTTCTTC.